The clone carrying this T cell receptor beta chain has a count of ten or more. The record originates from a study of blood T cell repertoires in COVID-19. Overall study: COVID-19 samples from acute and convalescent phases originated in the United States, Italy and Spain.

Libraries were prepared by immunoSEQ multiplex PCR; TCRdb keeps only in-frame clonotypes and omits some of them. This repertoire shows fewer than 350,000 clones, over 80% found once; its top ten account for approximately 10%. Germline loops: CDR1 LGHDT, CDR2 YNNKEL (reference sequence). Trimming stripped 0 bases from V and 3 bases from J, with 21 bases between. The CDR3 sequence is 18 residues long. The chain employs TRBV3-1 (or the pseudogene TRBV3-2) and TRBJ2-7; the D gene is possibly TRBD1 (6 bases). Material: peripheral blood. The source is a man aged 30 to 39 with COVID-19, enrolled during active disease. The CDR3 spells CASSQDPFMGRGNYEQYF. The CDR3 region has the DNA TGTGCCAGCAGCCAAGATCCTTTCATGGGCAGGGGAAACTACGAGCAGTACTTC.